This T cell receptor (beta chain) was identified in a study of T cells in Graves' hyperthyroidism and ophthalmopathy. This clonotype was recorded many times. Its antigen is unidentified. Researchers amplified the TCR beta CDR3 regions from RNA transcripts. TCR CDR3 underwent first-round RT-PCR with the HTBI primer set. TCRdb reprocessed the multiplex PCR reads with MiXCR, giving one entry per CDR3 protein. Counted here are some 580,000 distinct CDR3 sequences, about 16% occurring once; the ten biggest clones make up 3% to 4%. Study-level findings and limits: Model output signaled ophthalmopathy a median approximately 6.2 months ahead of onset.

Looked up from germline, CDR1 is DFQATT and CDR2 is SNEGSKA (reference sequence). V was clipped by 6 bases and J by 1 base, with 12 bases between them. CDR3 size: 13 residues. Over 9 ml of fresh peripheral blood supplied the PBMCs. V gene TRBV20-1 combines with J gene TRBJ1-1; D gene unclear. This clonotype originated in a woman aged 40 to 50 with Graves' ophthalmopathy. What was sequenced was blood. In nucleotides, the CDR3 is TGCAGTGCCCTCGGAAGGCGGAACACTGAAGCTTTCTTT. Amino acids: CSALGRRNTEAFF.